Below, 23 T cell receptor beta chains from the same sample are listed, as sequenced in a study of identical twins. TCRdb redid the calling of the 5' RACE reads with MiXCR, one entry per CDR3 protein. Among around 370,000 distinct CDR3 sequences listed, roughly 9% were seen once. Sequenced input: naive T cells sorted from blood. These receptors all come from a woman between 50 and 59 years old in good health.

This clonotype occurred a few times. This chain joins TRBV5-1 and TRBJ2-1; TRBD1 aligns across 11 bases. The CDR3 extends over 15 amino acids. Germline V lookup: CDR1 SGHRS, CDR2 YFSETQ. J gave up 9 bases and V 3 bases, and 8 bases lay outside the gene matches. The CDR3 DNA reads TGCGCCAGCAGCTGGATGGGACAGGGGGAGGGTGAGCAGTTCTTC. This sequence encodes CASSWMGQGEGEQFF.

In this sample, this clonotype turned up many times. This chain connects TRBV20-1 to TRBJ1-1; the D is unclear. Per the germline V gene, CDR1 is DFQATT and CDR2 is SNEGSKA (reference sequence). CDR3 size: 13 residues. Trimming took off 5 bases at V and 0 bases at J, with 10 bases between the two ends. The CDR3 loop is CSAGGIMNTEAFF. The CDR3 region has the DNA TGCAGTGCTGGCGGGATAATGAACACTGAAGCTTTCTTT.

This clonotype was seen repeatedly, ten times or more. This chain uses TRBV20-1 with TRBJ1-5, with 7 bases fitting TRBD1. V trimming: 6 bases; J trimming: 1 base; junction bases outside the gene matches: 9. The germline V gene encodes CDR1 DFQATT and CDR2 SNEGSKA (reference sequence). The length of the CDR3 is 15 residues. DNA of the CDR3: TGCAGTGCAATCACGACAGGGACAAGCAATCAGCCCCAGCATTTT. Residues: CSAITTGTSNQPQHF.

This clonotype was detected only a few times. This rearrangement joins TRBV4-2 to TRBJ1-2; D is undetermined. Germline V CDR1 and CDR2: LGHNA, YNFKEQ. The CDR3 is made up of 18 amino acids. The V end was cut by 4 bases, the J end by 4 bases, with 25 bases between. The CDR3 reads CASSPKPGSDAKLYGYTF. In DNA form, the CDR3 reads TGTGCCAGCAGCCCTAAACCCGGGTCGGACGCAAAACTCTATGGCTACACCTTC.

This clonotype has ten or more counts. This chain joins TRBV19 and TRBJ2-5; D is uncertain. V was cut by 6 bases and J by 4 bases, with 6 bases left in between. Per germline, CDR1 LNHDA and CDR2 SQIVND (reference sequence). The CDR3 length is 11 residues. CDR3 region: CASRWGETQYF. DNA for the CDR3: TGTGCCAGTAGGTGGGGAGAGACCCAGTACTTC.

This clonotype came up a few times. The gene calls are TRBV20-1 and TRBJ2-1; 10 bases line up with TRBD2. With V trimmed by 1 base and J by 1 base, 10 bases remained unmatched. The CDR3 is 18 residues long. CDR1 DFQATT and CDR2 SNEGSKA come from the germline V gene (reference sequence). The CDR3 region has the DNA TGCAGTGCTAGAGTCGACCAAATAGCGGGAGGTTCCTACAATGAGCAGTTCTTC. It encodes CSARVDQIAGGSYNEQFF.

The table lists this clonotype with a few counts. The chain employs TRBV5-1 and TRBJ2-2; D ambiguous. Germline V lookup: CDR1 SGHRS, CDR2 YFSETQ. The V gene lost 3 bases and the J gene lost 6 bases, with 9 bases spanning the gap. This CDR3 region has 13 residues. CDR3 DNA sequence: TGCGCCAGCAGCTCACCTGGGTCCGGGGAGCTGTTTTTT. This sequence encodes CASSSPGSGELFF.

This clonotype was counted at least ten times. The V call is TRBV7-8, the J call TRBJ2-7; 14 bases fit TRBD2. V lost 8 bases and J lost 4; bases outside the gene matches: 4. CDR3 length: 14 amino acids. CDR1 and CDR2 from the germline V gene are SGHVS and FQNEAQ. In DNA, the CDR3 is TGTGCCAGCGCTGGACTAGCGGGAGGTTACGAGCAGTACGTC. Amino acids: CASAGLAGGYEQYV.

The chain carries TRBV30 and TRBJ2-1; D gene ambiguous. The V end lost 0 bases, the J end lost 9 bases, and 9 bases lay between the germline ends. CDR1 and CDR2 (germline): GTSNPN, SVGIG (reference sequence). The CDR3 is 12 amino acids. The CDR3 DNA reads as TGTGCCTGGAGTGTGACGTGGGGTGAGCAGTTCTTC. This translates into CAWSVTWGEQFF.

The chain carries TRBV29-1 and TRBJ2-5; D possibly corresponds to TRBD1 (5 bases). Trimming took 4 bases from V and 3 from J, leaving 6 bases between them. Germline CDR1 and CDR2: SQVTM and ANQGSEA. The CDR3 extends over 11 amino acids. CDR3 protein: CSVGQKETQYF. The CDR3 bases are TGCAGCGTTGGACAGAAAGAGACCCAGTACTTC.

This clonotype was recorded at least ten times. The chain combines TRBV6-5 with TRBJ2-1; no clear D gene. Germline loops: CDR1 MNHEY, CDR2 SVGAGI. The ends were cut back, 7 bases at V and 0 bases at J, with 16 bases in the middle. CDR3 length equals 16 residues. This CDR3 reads CASTSRKGASYNEQFF. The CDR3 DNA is TGTGCCAGCACAAGTAGAAAGGGTGCCTCCTACAATGAGCAGTTCTTC.

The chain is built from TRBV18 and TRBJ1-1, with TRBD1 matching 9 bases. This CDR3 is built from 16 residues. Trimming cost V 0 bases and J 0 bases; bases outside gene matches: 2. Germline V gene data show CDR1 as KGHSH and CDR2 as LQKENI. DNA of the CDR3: TGTGCCAGCTCACCACCCGGACAGGGGATGAACACTGAAGCTTTCTTT. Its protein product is CASSPPGQGMNTEAFF.

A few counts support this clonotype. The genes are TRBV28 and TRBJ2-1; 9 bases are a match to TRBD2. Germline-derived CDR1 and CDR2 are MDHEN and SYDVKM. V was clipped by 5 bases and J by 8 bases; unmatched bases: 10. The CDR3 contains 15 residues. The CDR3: CASSLSGSGVYEQFF. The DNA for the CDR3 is TGTGCCAGCAGTCTTAGCGGGAGTGGGGTCTATGAGCAGTTCTTC.

The CDR3 loop is CASSLSGRYEQYV. Here the CDR3 DNA reads TGTGCCAGCAGCCTTAGCGGGAGGTACGAGCAGTACGTC. The chain couples TRBV12-3 or TRBV12-4 to TRBJ2-7; 10 nucleotides align to TRBD2. V was clipped by 6 bases and J by 4 bases; unmatched bases: 3. The CDR3 has 13 residues.

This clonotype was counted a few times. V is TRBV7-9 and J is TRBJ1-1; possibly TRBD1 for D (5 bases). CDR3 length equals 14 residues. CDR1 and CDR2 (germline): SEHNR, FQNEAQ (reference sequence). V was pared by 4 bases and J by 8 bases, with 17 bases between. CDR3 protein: CASSSSGTPREAFF. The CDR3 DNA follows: TGTGCCAGCAGCTCTTCCGGGACCCCGAGGGAAGCTTTCTTT. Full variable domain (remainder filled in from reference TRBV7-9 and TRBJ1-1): DTGVSQNPRHKITKRGQNVTFRCDPISEHNRLYWYRQTLGQGPEFLTYFQNEAQLEKSRLLSDRFSAERPKGSFSTLEIQRTEQGDSAMYLCASSSSGTPREAFFGQGTRLTVV.

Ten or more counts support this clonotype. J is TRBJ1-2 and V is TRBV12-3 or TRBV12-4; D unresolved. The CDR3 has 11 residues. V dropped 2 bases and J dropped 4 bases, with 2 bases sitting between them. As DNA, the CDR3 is TGTGCCAGCAGTTTAACCTATGGCTACACCTTC. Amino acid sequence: CASSLTYGYTF.

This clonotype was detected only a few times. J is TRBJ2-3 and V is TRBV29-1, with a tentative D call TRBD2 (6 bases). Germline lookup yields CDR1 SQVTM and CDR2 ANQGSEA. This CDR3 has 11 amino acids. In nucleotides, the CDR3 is TGCACCTTTGGCGACGGGGGTACGCAGTATTTT. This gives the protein CTFGDGGTQYF.

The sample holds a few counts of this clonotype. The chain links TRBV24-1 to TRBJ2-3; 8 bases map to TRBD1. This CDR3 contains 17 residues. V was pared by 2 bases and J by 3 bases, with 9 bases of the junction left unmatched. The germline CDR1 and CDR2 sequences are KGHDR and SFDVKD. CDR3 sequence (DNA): TGTGCCACCAGTGATTCTCCTTACAGGGGGTTGACAGATACGCAGTATTTT. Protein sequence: CATSDSPYRGLTDTQYF.

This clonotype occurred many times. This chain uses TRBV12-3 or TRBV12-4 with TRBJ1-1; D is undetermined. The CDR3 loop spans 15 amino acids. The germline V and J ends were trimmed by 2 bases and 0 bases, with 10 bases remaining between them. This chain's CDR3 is CASSLLEIMNTEAFF. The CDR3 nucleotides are TGTGCCAGCAGTTTATTGGAGATCATGAACACTGAAGCTTTCTTT.

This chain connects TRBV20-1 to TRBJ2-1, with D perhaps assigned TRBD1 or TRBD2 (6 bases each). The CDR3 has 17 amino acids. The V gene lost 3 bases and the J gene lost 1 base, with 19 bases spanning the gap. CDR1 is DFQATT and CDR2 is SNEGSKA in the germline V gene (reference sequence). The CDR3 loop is CSARGAGSLRSYNEQFF. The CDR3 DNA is TGCAGTGCTAGGGGGGCGGGGAGCTTAAGGTCCTACAATGAGCAGTTCTTC.

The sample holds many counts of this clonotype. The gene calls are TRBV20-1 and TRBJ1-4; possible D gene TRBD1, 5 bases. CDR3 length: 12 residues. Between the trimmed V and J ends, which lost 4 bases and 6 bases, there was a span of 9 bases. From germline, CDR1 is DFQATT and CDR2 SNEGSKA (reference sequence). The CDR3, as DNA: TGCAGTGCTATAGGAGGGGATGAAAAACTGTTTTTT. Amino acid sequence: CSAIGGDEKLFF.

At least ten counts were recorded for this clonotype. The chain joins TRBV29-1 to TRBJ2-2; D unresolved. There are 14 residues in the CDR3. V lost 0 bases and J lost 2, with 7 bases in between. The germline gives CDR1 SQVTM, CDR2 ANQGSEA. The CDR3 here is CSVEDRPNTGELFF. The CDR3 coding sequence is TGCAGCGTTGAAGATCGCCCCAACACCGGGGAGCTGTTTTTT.

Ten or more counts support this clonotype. CDR3 amino acids: CASSPNGLAGRGGELFF. DNA of the CDR3: TGTGCCAGCAGCCCCAACGGGCTAGCGGGACGGGGCGGGGAGCTGTTTTTT. The chain couples TRBV12-3 or TRBV12-4 to TRBJ2-2, with 9 bases identical to TRBD2. Losses at the gene ends were 6 bases for V and 7 bases for J; bases not matched to a gene: 15. The CDR3 covers 17 residues.